Following are 7 T cell receptor beta chains from one sample sequenced in a study of PD-1 blockade in mismatch repair-deficient tumors. TCRdb's copy holds only in-frame clones and misses some; the assay was immunoSEQ multiplex PCR. The table shows over 60,000 clones, with 70% to 90% occurring only once. The specimen comprised peripheral blood, sampled 52 weeks after starting pembrolizumab. The receptors shown here come from an adult with mismatch repair-deficient cancer.

The V call is TRBV10-3, the J call TRBJ2-1; tentative D call: TRBD2 (6 bases). This CDR3 region has 13 residues. Trimming left V 6 bases short and J 5 bases short, with 11 bases between. Germline CDR1 reads ENHRY; CDR2 reads SYGVKD. The CDR3 DNA reads TGTGCCATCAGGGGAGGACGGGACAATGAGCAGTTCTTC. Protein sequence: CAIRGGRDNEQFF.

This chain joins TRBV19 and TRBJ2-1; 11 bases map to TRBD2. Per the germline V gene, CDR1 is LNHDA and CDR2 is SQIVND (reference sequence). The CDR3 length is 15 residues. The junction had 3 bases not matched to a gene; V was cut back by 5 bases and J by 3 bases. CDR3 protein: CASSPGTSGYNEQFF. CDR3 nucleotide sequence: TGTGCCAGTAGTCCCGGGACTAGCGGCTACAATGAGCAGTTCTTC. The full variable domain, its missing parts supplied by reference TRBV19 and TRBJ2-1, is DGGITQSPKYLFRKEGQNVTLSCEQNLNHDAMYWYRQDPGQGLRLIYYSQIVNDFQKGDIAEGYSVSREKKESFPLTVTSAQKNPTAFYLCASSPGTSGYNEQFFGPGTRLTVL.

The rearrangement uses TRBV12-5 and TRBJ2-2; D is possibly TRBD1 or TRBD2 (7 bases each). Looked up from germline, CDR1 is LGHNT and CDR2 is FRNRAP. CDR3 size: 14 residues. The V end was cut by 8 bases, the J end by 5 bases, with 15 bases between. DNA for the CDR3: TGTGCTAGTCGGCGACAGGGAGGGACCGGGGAGCTGTTTTTT. This gives the protein CASRRQGGTGELFF.

This chain joins TRBV5-1 and TRBJ1-5; the match to TRBD1 covers 8 bases. Germline loops: CDR1 SGHRS, CDR2 YFSETQ. The CDR3 loop spans 16 amino acids. V lost 4 bases and J lost 0; bases outside the gene matches: 6. Written as DNA, the CDR3 is TGCGCCAGCAGCACCGGGACAGGAGATAGCAATCAGCCCCAGCATTTT. It translates to CASSTGTGDSNQPQHF.

The chain joins TRBV6-1 to TRBJ2-7, with unresolved D. The ends were cut back, 0 bases at V and 4 bases at J, with 16 bases in the middle. Per the germline V gene, CDR1 is MNHNS and CDR2 is SASEGT. The CDR3 runs to 16 residues. DNA for the CDR3: TGTGCCAGCAGTGAAGCAACCGCCCTGTGGGGTTACGAGCAGTACTTC. Translated, it gives CASSEATALWGYEQYF.

V is TRBV4-1 and J is TRBJ1-4; no reliable D call. Germline-derived CDR1 and CDR2 are MGHRA and YSYEKL. This CDR3 is 13 amino acids long. Trimming left V 2 bases short and J 8 bases short, with 9 bases between. The CDR3 here is CASSQPREEKLFF. Written as DNA, the CDR3 is TGCGCCAGCAGCCAACCTCGAGAGGAAAAACTGTTTTTT.

This rearrangement joins TRBV11-2 to TRBJ2-2; D unresolved. The V and J ends lost 0 bases and 0 bases respectively, with 11 bases between them. The CDR3 loop spans 17 amino acids. CDR1 is SGHAT and CDR2 is FQNNGV in the germline V gene. DNA of the CDR3: TGTGCCAGCAGCTTAGACGTCGGCGCTGCGAACACCGGGGAGCTGTTTTTT. Residues: CASSLDVGAANTGELFF.